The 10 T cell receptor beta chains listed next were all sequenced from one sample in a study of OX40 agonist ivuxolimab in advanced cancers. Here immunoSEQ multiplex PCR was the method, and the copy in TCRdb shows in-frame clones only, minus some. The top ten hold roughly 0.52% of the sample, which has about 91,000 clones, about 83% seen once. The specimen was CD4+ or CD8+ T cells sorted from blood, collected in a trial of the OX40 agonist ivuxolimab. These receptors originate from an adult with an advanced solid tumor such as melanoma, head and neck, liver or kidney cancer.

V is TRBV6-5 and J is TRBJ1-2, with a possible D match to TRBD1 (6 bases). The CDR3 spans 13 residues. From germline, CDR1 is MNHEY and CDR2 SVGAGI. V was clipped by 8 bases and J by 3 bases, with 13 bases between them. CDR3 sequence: CASAQGVHYGYTF. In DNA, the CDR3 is TGTGCCAGCGCACAGGGAGTCCACTATGGCTACACCTTC.

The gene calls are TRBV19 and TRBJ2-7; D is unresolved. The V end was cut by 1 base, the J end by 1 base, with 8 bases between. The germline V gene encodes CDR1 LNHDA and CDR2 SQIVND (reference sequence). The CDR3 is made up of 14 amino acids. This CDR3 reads CASSIGDNSYEQYF. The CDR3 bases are TGTGCCAGTAGTATAGGTGACAATTCCTACGAGCAGTACTTC.

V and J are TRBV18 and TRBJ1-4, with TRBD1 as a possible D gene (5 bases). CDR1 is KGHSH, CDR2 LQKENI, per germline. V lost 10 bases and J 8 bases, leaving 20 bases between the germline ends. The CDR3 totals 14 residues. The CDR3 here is CATKPGGSREKLFF. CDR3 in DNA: TGTGCCACCAAACCGGGGGGTTCTAGAGAAAAACTGTTTTTT.

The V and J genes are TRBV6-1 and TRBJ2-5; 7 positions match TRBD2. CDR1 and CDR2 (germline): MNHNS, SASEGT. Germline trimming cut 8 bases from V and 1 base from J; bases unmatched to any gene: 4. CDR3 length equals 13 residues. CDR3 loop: CASAGVLQETQYF. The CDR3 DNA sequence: TGTGCCAGCGCGGGGGTCCTCCAAGAGACCCAGTACTTC.

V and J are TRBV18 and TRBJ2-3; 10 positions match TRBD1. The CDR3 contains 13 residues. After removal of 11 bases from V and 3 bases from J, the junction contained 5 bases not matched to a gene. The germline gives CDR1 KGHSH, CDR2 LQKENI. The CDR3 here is CAGTGQGTDTQYF. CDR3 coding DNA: TGTGCCGGCACGGGACAGGGGACAGATACGCAGTATTTT. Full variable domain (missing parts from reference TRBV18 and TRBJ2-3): NAGVMQNPRHLVRRRGQEARLRCSPMKGHSHVYWYRQLPEEGLKFMVYLQKENIIDESGMPKERFSAEFPKEGPSILRIQQVVRGDSAAYFCAGTGQGTDTQYFGPGTRLTVL.

The CDR3 sequence is CASSPRASGGNTDTQYF. Written as DNA, the CDR3 is TGTGCCAGCTCACCCCGAGCTTCCGGGGGGAACACAGATACGCAGTATTTT. The chain links TRBV18 to TRBJ2-3; TRBD2 agrees at 7 bases. Germline CDR1 is KGHSH and CDR2 is LQKENI. CDR3 length equals 17 residues. Losses at the gene ends were 3 bases for V and 2 bases for J; bases not matched to a gene: 11. Filled out from reference TRBV18 and TRBJ2-3, the complete variable domain reads NAGVMQNPRHLVRRRGQEARLRCSPMKGHSHVYWYRQLPEEGLKFMVYLQKENIIDESGMPKERFSAEFPKEGPSILRIQQVVRGDSAAYFCASSPRASGGNTDTQYFGPGTRLTVL.

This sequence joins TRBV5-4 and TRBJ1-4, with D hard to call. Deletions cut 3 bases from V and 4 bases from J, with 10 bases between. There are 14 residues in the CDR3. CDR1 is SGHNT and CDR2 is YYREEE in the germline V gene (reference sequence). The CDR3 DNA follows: TGTGCCAGCAGCTGGAACAGAGATAATGAAAAACTGTTTTTT. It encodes CASSWNRDNEKLFF.

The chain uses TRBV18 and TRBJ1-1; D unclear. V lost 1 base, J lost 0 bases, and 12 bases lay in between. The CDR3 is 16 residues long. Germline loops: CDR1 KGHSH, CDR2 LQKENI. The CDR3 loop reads CASSPQPGRMNTEAFF. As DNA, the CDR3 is TGTGCCAGCTCACCACAGCCGGGCAGAATGAACACTGAAGCTTTCTTT.

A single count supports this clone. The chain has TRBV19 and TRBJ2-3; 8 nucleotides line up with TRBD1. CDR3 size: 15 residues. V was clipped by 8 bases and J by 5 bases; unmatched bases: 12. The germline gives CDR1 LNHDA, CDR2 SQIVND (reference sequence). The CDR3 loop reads CASAPAGGAGDTQYF. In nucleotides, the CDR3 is TGTGCCAGTGCCCCTGCAGGGGGCGCAGGAGATACGCAGTATTTT.

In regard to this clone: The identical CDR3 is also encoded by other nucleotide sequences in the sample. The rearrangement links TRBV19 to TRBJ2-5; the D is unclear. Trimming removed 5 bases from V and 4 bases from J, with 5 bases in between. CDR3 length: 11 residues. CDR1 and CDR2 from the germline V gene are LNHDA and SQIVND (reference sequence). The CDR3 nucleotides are TGTGCCAGTAGTCCCGGAGAGACCCAGTACTTC. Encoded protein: CASSPGETQYF. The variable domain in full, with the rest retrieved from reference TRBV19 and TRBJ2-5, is DGGITQSPKYLFRKEGQNVTLSCEQNLNHDAMYWYRQDPGQGLRLIYYSQIVNDFQKGDIAEGYSVSREKKESFPLTVTSAQKNPTAFYLCASSPGETQYFGPGTRLLVL.